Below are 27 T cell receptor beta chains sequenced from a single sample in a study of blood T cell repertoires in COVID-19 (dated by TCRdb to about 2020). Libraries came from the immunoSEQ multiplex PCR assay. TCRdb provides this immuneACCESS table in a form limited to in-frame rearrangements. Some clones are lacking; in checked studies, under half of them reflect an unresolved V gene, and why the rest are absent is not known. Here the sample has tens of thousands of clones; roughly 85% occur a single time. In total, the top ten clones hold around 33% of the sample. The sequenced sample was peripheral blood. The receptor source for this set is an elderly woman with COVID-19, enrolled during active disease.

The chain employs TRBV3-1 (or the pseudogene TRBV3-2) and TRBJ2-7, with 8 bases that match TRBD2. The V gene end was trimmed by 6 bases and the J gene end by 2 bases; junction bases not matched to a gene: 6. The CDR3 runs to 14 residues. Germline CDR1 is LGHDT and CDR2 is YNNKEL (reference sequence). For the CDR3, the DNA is TGTGCCAGCAGTCCCGGGGGGGGCCCCTACGAGCAGTACTTC. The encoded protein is CASSPGGGPYEQYF.

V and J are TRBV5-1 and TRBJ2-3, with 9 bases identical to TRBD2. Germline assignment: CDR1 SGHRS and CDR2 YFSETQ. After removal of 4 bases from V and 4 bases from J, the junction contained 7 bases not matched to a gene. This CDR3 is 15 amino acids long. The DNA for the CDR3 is TGCGCCAGCAGCGGGGCGGGAGGGGCAGCAGATACGCAGTATTTT. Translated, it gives CASSGAGGAADTQYF.

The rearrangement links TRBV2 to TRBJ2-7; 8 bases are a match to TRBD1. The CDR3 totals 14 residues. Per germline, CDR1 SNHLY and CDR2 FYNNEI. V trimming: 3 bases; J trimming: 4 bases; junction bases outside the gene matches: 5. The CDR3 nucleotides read TGTGCCAGCAGTGATCAGGGGGCAGCATACGAGCAGTACTTC. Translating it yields CASSDQGAAYEQYF.

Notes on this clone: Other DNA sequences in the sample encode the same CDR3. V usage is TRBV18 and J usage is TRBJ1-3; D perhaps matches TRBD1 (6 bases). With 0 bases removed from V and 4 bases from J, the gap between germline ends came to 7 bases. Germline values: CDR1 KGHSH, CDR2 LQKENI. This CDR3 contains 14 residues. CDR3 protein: CASSPPGGGNTIYF. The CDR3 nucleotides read TGTGCCAGCTCACCACCAGGGGGAGGAAACACCATATATTTT.

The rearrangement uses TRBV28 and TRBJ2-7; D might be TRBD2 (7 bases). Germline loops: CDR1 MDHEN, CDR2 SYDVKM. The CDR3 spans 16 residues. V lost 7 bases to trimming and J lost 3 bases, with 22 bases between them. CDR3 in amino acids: CASTLGGGGTFYEQYF. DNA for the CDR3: TGTGCCAGCACCTTAGGGGGAGGGGGGACCTTCTACGAGCAGTACTTC.

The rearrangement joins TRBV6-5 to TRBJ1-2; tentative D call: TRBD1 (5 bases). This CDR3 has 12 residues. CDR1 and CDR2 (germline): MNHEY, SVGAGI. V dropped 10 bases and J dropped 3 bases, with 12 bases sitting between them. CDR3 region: CATRRVDYGYTF. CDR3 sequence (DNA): TGTGCCACCCGCAGGGTGGACTATGGCTACACCTTC.

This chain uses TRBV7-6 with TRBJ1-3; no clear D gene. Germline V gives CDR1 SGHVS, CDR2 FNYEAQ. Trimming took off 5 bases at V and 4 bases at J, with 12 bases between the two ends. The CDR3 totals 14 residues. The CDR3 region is CASSLTGAGNTIYF. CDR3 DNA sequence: TGTGCCAGCAGCCTTACGGGAGCCGGAAACACCATATATTTT.

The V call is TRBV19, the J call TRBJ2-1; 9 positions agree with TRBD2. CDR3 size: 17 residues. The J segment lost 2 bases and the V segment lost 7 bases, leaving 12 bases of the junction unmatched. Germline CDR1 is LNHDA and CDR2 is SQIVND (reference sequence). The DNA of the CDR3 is TGTGCCAGTACCCCCCGGGAGGGCGGGAGGGCCTACAATGAGCAGTTCTTC. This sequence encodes CASTPREGGRAYNEQFF.

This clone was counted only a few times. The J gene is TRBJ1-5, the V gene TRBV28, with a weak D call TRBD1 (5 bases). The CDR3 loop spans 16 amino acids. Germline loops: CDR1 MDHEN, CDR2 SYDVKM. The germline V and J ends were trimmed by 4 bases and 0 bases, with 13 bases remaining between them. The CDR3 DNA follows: TGTGCCAGCAGTTGGTGGGGCGACCATAGCAATCAGCCCCAGCATTTT. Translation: CASSWWGDHSNQPQHF.

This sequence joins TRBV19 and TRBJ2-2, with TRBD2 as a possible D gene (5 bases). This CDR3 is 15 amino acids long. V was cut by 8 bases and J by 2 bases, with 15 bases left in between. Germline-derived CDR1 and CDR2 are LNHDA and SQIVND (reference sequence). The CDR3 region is CASRGADTNTGELFF. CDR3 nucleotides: TGTGCCAGTCGAGGAGCGGATACTAACACCGGGGAGCTGTTTTTT.

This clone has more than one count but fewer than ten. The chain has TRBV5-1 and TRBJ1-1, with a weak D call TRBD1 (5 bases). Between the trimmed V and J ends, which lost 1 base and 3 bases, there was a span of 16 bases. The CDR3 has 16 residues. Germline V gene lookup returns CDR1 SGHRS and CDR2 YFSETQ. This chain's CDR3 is CASSLRDGGGDTEAFF. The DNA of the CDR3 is TGCGCCAGCAGCTTGCGCGACGGGGGAGGTGACACTGAAGCTTTCTTT.

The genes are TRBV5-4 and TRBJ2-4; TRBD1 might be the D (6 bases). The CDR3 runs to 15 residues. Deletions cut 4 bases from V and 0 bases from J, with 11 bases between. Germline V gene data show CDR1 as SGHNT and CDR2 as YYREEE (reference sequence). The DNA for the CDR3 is TGTGCCAGCAGCACCACGACAGGAGCCAAAAACATTCAGTACTTC. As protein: CASSTTTGAKNIQYF.

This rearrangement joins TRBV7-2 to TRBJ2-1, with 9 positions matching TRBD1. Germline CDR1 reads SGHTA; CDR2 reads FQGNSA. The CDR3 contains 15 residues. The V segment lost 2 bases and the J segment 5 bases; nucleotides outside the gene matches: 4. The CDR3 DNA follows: TGTGCCAGCAGCTTACCCGGGACAGGGAACAATGAGCAGTTCTTC. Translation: CASSLPGTGNNEQFF.

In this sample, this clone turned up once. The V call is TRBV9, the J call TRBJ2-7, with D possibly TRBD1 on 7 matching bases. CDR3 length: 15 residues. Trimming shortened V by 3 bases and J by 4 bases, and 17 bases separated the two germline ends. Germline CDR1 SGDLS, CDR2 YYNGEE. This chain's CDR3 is CASSASDRRGYEQYF. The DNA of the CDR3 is TGTGCCAGCAGCGCATCGGACAGGAGGGGTTACGAGCAGTACTTC.

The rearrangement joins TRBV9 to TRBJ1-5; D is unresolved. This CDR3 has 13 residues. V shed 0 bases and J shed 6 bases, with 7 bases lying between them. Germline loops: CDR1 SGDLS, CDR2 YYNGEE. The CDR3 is CASSVDPVQPQHF. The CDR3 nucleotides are TGTGCCAGCAGCGTAGATCCGGTTCAGCCCCAGCATTTT.

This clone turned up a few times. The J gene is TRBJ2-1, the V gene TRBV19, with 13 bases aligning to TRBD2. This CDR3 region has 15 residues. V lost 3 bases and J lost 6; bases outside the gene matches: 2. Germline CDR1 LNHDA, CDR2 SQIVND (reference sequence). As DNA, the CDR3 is TGTGCCAGTAGTATTGGGACTAGCGGGATCAATGAGCAGTTCTTC. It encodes CASSIGTSGINEQFF.

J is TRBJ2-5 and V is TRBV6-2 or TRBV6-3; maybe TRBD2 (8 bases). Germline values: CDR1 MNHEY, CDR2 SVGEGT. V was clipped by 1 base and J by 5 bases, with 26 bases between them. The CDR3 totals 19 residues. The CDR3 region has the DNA TGTGCCAGCAGTTACTTCGGGTTTGCCAGCGGGGGCAGGGGGGAGACCCAGTACTTC. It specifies CASSYFGFASGGRGETQYF.

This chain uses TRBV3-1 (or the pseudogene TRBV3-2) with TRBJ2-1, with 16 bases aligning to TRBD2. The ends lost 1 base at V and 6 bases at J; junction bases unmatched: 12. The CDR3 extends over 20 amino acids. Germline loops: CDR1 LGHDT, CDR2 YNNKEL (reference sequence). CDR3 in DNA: TGTGCCAGCAGCCAAGTACCTACGGGACTAGCGGGGGGGCCCTTCAATGAGCAGTTCTTC. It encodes CASSQVPTGLAGGPFNEQFF.

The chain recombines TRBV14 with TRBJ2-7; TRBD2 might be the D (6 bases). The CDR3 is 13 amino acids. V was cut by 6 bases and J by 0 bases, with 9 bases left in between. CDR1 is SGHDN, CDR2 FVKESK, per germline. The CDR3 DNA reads TGTGCCAGCAGGGATAGCGGCTCCTACGAGCAGTACTTC. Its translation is CASRDSGSYEQYF.

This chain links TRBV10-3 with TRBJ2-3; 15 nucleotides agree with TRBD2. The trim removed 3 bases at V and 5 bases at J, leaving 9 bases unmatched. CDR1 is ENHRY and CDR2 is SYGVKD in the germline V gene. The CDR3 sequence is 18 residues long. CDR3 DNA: TGTGCCATCAGTGAATTTGGGACTAGCGGGAGGTTAGGAGATACGCAGTATTTT. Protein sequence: CAISEFGTSGRLGDTQYF.

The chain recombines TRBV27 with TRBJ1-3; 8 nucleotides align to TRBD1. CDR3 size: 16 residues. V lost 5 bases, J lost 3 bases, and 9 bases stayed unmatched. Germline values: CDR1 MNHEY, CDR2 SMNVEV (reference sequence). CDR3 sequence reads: CASSPWQGAGGNTIYF. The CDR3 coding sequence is TGTGCCAGCAGTCCTTGGCAGGGGGCCGGTGGAAACACCATATATTTT.

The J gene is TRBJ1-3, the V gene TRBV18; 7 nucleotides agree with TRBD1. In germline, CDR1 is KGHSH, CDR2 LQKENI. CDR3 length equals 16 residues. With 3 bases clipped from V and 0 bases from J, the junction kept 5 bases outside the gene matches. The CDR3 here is CASSPQRGRSGNTIYF. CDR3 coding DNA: TGTGCCAGCTCACCTCAGAGGGGGCGCTCTGGAAACACCATATATTTT.

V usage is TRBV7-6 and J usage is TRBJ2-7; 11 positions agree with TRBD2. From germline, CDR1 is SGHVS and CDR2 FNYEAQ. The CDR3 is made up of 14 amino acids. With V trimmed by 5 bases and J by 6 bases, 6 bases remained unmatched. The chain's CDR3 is CASSTSGSSSEQYF. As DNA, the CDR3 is TGTGCCAGCAGCACTAGCGGGAGTTCGAGCGAGCAGTACTTC.

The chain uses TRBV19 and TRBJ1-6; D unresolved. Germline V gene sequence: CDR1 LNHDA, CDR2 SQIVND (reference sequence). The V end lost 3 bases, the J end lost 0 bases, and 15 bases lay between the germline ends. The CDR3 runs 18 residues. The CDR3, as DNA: TGTGCCAGTAGTATCCGAGCGACGGGGAGCTCCTATAATTCACCCCTCCACTTT. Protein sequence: CASSIRATGSSYNSPLHF.

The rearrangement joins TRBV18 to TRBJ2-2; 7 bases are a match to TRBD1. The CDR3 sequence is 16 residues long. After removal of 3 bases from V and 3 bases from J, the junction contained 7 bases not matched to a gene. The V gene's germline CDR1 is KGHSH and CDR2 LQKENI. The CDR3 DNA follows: TGTGCCAGCTCACCTAGCAGAGGGGGCGACACCGGGGAGCTGTTTTTT. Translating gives CASSPSRGGDTGELFF.

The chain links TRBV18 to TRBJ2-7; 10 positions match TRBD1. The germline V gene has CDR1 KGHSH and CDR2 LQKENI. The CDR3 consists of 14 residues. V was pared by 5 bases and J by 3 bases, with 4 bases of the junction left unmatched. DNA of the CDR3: TGTGCCAGCTCAACCGGGACAGGGGACTACGAGCAGTACTTC. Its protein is CASSTGTGDYEQYF.

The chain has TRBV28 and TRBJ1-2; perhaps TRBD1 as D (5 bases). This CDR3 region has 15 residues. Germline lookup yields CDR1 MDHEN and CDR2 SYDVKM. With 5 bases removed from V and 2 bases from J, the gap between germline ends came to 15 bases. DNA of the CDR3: TGTGCCAGCAGTCCCGTGGCGGGGACCAACTATGGCTACACCTTC. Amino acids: CASSPVAGTNYGYTF.